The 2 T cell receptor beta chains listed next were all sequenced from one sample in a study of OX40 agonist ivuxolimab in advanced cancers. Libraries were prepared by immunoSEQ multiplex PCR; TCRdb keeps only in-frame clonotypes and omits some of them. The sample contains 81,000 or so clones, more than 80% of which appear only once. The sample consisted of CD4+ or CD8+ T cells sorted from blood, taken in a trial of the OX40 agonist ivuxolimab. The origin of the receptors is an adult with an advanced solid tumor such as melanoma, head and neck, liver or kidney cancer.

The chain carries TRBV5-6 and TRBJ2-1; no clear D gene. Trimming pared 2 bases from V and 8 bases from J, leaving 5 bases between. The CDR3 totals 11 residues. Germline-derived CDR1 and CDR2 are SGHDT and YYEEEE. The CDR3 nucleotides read TGTGCCAGCAGCTTTTGGTATGAGCAGTTCTTC. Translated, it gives CASSFWYEQFF. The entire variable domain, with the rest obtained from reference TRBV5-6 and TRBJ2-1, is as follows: DAGVTQSPTHLIKTRGQQVTLRCSPKSGHDTVSWYQQALGQGPQFIFQYYEEEERQRGNFPDRFSGHQFPNYSSELNVNALLLGDSALYLCASSFWYEQFFGPGTRLTVL.

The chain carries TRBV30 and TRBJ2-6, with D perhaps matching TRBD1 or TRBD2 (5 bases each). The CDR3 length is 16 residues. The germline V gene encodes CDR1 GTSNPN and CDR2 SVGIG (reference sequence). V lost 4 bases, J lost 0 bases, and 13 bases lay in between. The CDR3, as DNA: TGTGCCTGGAATGGGGGTTCCCTCTCTGGGGCCAACGTCCTGACTTTC. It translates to CAWNGGSLSGANVLTF. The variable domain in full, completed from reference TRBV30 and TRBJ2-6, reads SQTIHQWPATLVQPVGSPLSLECTVEGTSNPNLYWYRQAAGRGLQLLFYSVGIGQISSEVPQNLSASRPQDRQFILSSKKLLLSDSGFYLCAWNGGSLSGANVLTFGAGSRLTVL.